This T cell receptor beta chain was found in a study of neoadjuvant anti-PD-1 for oral cavity cancer. As for the study in general: Nivolumab at 3 mg/kg was mostly given biweekly, three to four doses, pre-surgery.

The table came from immunoSEQ multiplex PCR; TCRdb's copy has only in-frame clones and leaves some out. The data contain 60,000 to 75,000 clones, around 88% of them singletons. This TCR came from a person between 40 and 79 years old with oral cavity squamous cell carcinoma. Source: PBMCs, taken before nivolumab (anti-PD-1) treatment.

CDR3 coding DNA: TGTGCCAGCAGCTTACCGGGACAGGGGACTAATGAAAAACTGTTTTTT. Translation: CASSLPGQGTNEKLFF. V and J are TRBV5-4 and TRBJ1-4; 10 nucleotides align to TRBD1. Trimming took 2 bases from V and 2 from J; bases not matched to a gene: 3. This CDR3 contains 16 residues. Germline V CDR1 and CDR2: SGHNT, YYREEE (reference sequence).